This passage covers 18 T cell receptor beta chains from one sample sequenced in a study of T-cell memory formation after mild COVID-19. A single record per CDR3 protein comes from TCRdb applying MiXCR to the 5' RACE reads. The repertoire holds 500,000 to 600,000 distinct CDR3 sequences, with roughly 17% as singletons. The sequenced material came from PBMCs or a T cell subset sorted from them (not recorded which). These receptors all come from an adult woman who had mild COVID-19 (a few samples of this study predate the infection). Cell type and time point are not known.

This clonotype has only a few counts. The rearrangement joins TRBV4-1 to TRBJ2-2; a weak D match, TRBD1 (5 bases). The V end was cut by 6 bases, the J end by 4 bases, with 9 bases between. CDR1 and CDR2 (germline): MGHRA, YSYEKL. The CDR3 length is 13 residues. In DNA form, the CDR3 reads TGCGCCAGCAGGCGACAGCGCACCGGGGAGCTGTTTTTT. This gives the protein CASRRQRTGELFF.

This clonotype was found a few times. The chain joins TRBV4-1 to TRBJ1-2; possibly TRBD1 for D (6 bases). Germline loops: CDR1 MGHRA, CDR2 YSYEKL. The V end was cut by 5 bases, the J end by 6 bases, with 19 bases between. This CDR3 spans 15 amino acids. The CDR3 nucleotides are TGCGCCAGCAGCTCTCGGGACATCCTAACAGATGGCTACACCTTC. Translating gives CASSSRDILTDGYTF.

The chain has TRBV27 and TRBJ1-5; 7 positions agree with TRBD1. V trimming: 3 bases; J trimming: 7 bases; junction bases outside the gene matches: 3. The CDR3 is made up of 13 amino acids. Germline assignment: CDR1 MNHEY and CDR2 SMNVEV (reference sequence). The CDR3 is CASSLDRSQPQHF. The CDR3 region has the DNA TGTGCCAGCAGTTTGGACAGGTCACAGCCCCAGCATTTT.

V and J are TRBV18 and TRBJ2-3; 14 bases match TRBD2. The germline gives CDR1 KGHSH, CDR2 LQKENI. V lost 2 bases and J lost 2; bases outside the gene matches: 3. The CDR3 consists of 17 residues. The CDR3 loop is CASSPRTSGRYTDTQYF. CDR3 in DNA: TGTGCCAGCTCACCAAGGACTAGCGGGAGGTACACAGATACGCAGTATTTT. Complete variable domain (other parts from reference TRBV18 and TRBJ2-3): NAGVMQNPRHLVRRRGQEARLRCSPMKGHSHVYWYRQLPEEGLKFMVYLQKENIIDESGMPKERFSAEFPKEGPSILRIQQVVRGDSAAYFCASSPRTSGRYTDTQYFGPGTRLTVL.

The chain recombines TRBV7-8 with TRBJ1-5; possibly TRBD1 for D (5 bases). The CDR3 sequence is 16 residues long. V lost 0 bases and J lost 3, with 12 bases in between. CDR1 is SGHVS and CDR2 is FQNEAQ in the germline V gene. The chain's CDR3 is CASSLAGQGDNQPQHF. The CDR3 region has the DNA TGTGCCAGCAGCTTAGCGGGGCAGGGTGACAATCAGCCCCAGCATTTT.

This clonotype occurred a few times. The CDR3 protein is CASKGEHHTTSGDYANTGELFF. The CDR3 coding sequence is TGCGCCAGCAAAGGGGAGCACCACACGACTAGCGGGGATTACGCGAACACCGGGGAGCTGTTTTTT. The chain couples TRBV5-1 to TRBJ2-2; TRBD2 aligns across 11 bases. CDR1 and CDR2 from the germline V gene are SGHRS and YFSETQ. The CDR3 consists of 22 residues. Trimming removed 6 bases from V and 0 bases from J; junction bases left unmatched: 22.

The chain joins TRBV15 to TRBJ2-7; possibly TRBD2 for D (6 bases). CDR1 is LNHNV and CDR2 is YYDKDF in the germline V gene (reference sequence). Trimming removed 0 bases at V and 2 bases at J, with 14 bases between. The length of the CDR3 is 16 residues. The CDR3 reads CATSRDLAGLTYEQYF. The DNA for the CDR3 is TGTGCCACCAGCAGAGATTTGGCGGGACTCACCTACGAGCAGTACTTC.

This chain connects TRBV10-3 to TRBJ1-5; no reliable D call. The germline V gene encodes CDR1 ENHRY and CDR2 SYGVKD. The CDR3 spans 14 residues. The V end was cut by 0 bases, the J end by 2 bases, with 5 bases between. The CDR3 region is CAISESSGNQPQHF. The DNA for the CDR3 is TGTGCCATCAGTGAGTCGTCCGGCAATCAGCCCCAGCATTTT.

The CDR3 bases are TGTGCCAGCAGCTCCCCGATGCCGCGAGATGAAGCTTTCTTT. Amino acid sequence: CASSSPMPRDEAFF. The rearrangement joins TRBV11-2 to TRBJ1-1; D ambiguous. This CDR3 is built from 14 residues. Germline V gene lookup returns CDR1 SGHAT and CDR2 FQNNGV. Trimming cost V 4 bases and J 7 bases, with 16 bases left between them.

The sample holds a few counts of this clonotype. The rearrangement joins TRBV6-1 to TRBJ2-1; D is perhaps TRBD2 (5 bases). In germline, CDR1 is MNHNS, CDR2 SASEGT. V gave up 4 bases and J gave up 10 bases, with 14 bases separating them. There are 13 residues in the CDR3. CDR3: CASSAHPASEQFF. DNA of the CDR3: TGTGCCAGCAGTGCCCACCCGGCTAGCGAGCAGTTCTTC.

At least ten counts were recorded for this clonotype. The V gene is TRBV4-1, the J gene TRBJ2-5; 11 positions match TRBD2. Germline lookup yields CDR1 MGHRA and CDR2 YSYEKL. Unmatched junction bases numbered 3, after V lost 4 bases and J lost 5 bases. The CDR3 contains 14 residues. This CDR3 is CASSLLAGVETQYF. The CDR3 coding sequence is TGCGCCAGCAGCCTACTAGCGGGGGTTGAGACCCAGTACTTC.

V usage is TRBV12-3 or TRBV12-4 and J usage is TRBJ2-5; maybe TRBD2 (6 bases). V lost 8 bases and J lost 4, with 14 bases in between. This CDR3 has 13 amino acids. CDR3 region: CASGPSGVETQYF. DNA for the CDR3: TGTGCCAGCGGTCCATCGGGGGTAGAGACCCAGTACTTC.

The CDR3 loop is CASSLSTANTGELFF. CDR3 coding DNA: TGTGCCAGCAGTTTATCGACCGCGAACACCGGGGAGCTGTTTTTT. The chain links TRBV27 to TRBJ2-2; no reliable D call. V shed 0 bases and J shed 0 bases, with 5 bases lying between them. The CDR3 spans 15 residues. The germline gives CDR1 MNHEY, CDR2 SMNVEV (reference sequence).

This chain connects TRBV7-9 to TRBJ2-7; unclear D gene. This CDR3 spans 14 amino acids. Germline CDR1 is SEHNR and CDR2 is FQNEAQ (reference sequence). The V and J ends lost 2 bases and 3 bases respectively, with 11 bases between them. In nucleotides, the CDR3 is TGTGCCAGCAGCTTATACGACTTAAACTACGAGCAGTACTTC. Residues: CASSLYDLNYEQYF.

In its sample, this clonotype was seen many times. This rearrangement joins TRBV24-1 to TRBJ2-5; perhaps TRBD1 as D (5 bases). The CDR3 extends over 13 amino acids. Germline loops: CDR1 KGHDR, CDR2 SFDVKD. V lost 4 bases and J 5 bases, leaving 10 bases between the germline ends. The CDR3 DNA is TGTGCCACCAGTGAACCAGGGATGGAGACCCAGTACTTC. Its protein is CATSEPGMETQYF.

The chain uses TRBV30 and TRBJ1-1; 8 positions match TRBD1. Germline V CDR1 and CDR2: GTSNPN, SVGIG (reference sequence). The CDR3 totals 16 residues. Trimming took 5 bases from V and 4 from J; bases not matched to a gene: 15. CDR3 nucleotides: TGTGCCTGGTCGGTTGTACAGGGGGTTGGCGGCACTGAAGCTTTCTTT. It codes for CAWSVVQGVGGTEAFF.

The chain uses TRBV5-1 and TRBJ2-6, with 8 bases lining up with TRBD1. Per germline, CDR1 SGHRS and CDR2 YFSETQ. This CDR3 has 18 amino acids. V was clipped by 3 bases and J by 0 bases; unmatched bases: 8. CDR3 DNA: TGCGCCAGCAGCTCAGCCGGGACAGGCTACTCTGGGGCCAACGTCCTGACTTTC. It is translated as CASSSAGTGYSGANVLTF.

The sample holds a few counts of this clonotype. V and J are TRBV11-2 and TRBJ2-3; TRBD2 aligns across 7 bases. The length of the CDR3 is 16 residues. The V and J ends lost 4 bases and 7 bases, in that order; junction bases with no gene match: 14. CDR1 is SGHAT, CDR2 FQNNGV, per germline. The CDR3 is CASSSLAGRRENTQYF. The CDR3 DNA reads TGTGCCAGCAGCTCCTTAGCGGGCCGGAGGGAAAATACGCAGTATTTT.